These 26 T cell receptor beta chains share one sample of origin, sequenced in a study of cytomegalovirus exposure and HLA in healthy donors. This PCR relied on a set of 60 Vbeta primers and 13 Jbeta primers. The method was immunoSEQ multiplex PCR; TCRdb's version includes in-frame clones alone and lacks a portion of them. The sample consists of a few hundred thousand clones, around 66% of them appearing once. Material for sequencing was PBMCs. These receptors were collected from a female donor in good health and CMV-seronegative.

This clone was seen just once. Other DNA sequences in this sample translate to the same CDR3. This sequence joins TRBV27 and TRBJ2-7; the D gene is possibly TRBD2 (5 bases). Germline V gives CDR1 MNHEY, CDR2 SMNVEV (reference sequence). The ends were cut back, 0 bases at V and 2 bases at J, with 5 bases in the middle. The CDR3 length is 13 residues. The CDR3: CASSLSGAYEQYF. In nucleotides, the CDR3 is TGTGCCAGCAGTTTATCGGGAGCCTACGAGCAGTACTTC.

Only one count was recorded for this clone. The CDR3 coding sequence is TGTGCCAGCAGTGAAGCTAGCGGGGGCTACGAGCAGTACTTC. This gives the protein CASSEASGGYEQYF. This chain joins TRBV2 and TRBJ2-7; 9 bases are shared with TRBD2. CDR1 is SNHLY, CDR2 FYNNEI, per germline. The CDR3 sequence is 14 residues long. V lost 0 bases to trimming and J lost 3 bases; unmatched junction nucleotides: 0.

The V and J genes are TRBV28 and TRBJ1-2; possibly TRBD1 for D (5 bases). This CDR3 region has 14 residues. The germline V and J ends were trimmed by 7 bases and 4 bases, with 16 bases remaining between them. Germline values: CDR1 MDHEN, CDR2 SYDVKM. The CDR3 spells CASNYGGTAYGYTF. The DNA of the CDR3 is TGTGCCAGCAATTATGGCGGGACCGCCTATGGCTACACCTTC.

The V call is TRBV30, the J call TRBJ1-2; D perhaps matches TRBD1 (5 bases). Germline values: CDR1 GTSNPN, CDR2 SVGIG (reference sequence). Trimming left V 4 bases short and J 1 base short, with 22 bases between. This CDR3 has 17 residues. The CDR3 nucleotides read TGTGCCTGGATTTCCCCGCAAAAACGCAGGGTTAACTATGGCTACACCTTC. It specifies CAWISPQKRRVNYGYTF.

This clone appeared once. The chain employs TRBV28 and TRBJ1-3; weak D call: TRBD1 (5 bases). The CDR3 covers 11 residues. V was trimmed by 6 bases and J by 8 bases, leaving 8 bases between them. Germline V gene sequence: CDR1 MDHEN, CDR2 SYDVKM. Here the CDR3 DNA reads TGTGCCAGCAGGGGGGAGGACACCATATATTTT. Its protein product is CASRGEDTIYF.

V is TRBV13 and J is TRBJ2-7, with 8 bases that match TRBD2. The CDR3 is made up of 17 amino acids. J lost 2 bases, V lost 0 bases, and 9 bases had no gene match. CDR1 and CDR2 (germline): PRHDT, FYEKMQ (reference sequence). The CDR3 region is CASSLGLTGGPTYEQYF. DNA of the CDR3: TGTGCCAGCAGCTTAGGCCTAACGGGAGGGCCGACCTACGAGCAGTACTTC.

This chain links TRBV10-3 with TRBJ2-1; 9 nucleotides line up with TRBD2. Germline V gives CDR1 ENHRY, CDR2 SYGVKD. This CDR3 spans 13 amino acids. CDR3 bases: TGTGACATAGCGGGAGAGACCTACAATGAGCAGTTCTTC. Its translation: CDIAGETYNEQFF.

The V and J genes are TRBV10-2 and TRBJ2-7; D possibly corresponds to TRBD1 (6 bases). CDR1 is WSHSY and CDR2 is SAAADI in the germline V gene. Trimming removed 4 bases at V and 6 bases at J, with 10 bases between. This CDR3 comprises 12 residues. The DNA for the CDR3 is TGCGCCAGCAGTGTTGACAGGTCCGAGCAGTACTTC. This encodes CASSVDRSEQYF.

The J gene is TRBJ2-2, the V gene TRBV27; 8 nucleotides agree with TRBD1. V shed 3 bases, J shed 4 bases, and the junction held 7 bases outside the gene matches. The V gene's germline CDR1 is MNHEY and CDR2 SMNVEV (reference sequence). The CDR3 contains 16 residues. In DNA, the CDR3 is TGTGCCAGCAGTTTCGACAGGGGCCAGCTCACCGGGGAGCTGTTTTTT. Translated: CASSFDRGQLTGELFF.

The rearrangement uses TRBV9 and TRBJ2-7, with TRBD2 matching over 8 bases. The germline V gene has CDR1 SGDLS and CDR2 YYNGEE. This CDR3 has 15 residues. With 3 bases clipped from V and 4 bases from J, the junction kept 9 bases outside the gene matches. The CDR3 DNA follows: TGTGCCAGCAGCGACAGCGGGAGCGGGGCTTACGAGCAGTACTTC. Protein sequence: CASSDSGSGAYEQYF.

The count of this clone is one. This same CDR3 is encoded by further DNA sequences in the sample. The DNA for the CDR3 is TGTGCCAGCAGTTACTCGGCGGGGAACACTGAAGCTTTCTTT. Its protein is CASSYSAGNTEAFF. V and J are TRBV6-6 and TRBJ1-1; unclear D gene. The V end lost 0 bases, the J end lost 1 base, and 6 bases lay between the germline ends. CDR1 and CDR2 from the germline V gene are MNHNY and SVGAGI (reference sequence). The CDR3 is made up of 14 amino acids.

This clone was seen just once. J is TRBJ1-3 and V is TRBV25-1, with a possible D match to TRBD1 (6 bases). Germline CDR1 is MGHDK and CDR2 is SYGVNS. This CDR3 contains 14 residues. V gave up 8 bases and J gave up 2 bases, with 13 bases separating them. The CDR3 loop is CASAGAGTGNTIYF. The CDR3 region has the DNA TGTGCCAGCGCGGGGGCAGGGACTGGAAACACCATATATTTT.

The chain couples TRBV13 to TRBJ2-3; tentatively, D is TRBD2 (5 bases). CDR1 and CDR2 from the germline V gene are PRHDT and FYEKMQ (reference sequence). CDR3 length: 16 amino acids. The ends were cut back, 1 base at V and 0 bases at J, with 11 bases in the middle. The CDR3 sequence is CASSLAKGESTDTQYF. The DNA for the CDR3 is TGTGCCAGCAGCTTAGCGAAGGGAGAAAGCACAGATACGCAGTATTTT. Filled out from reference TRBV13 and TRBJ2-3, the complete variable domain reads AAGVIQSPRHLIKEKRETATLKCYPIPRHDTVYWYQQGPGQDPQFLISFYEKMQSDKGSIPDRFSAQQFSDYHSELNMSSLELGDSALYFCASSLAKGESTDTQYFGPGTRLTVL.

The rearrangement links TRBV10-3 to TRBJ2-5, with 7 nucleotides matching TRBD2. This CDR3 comprises 15 residues. The trim removed 5 bases at V and 6 bases at J, leaving 12 bases unmatched. CDR1 is ENHRY, CDR2 SYGVKD, per germline. In DNA, the CDR3 is TGTGCCATCAGTAAGGGGAGCGGGAACGCAAAGACCCAGTACTTC. This sequence encodes CAISKGSGNAKTQYF.

V usage is TRBV15 and J usage is TRBJ1-2; D is ambiguous. Germline values: CDR1 LNHNV, CDR2 YYDKDF (reference sequence). V lost 3 bases to trimming and J lost 12 bases, with 14 bases between them. This CDR3 has 12 residues. This CDR3 is CATSRRKNEDTF. The CDR3 DNA reads as TGTGCCACCAGCAGGCGGAAGAACGAAGACACCTTC.

This rearrangement joins TRBV7-6 to TRBJ2-7, with 7 bases aligning to TRBD1. The CDR3 spans 16 residues. Germline V gene sequence: CDR1 SGHVS, CDR2 FNYEAQ. V lost 0 bases and J lost 0; bases outside the gene matches: 5. The CDR3 region has the DNA TGTGCCAGCAGCTTAGCCCCCGGGGACAGCTCCTACGAGCAGTACTTC. Its translation: CASSLAPGDSSYEQYF.

As DNA, the CDR3 is TGTGCCAGCAGCCAGGGGTCGAACAATCAGCCCCAGCATTTT. It is translated as CASSQGSNNQPQHF. The rearrangement uses TRBV27 and TRBJ1-5; weak D call: TRBD1 (6 bases). Trimming took 6 bases from V and 3 from J, leaving 12 bases between them. This CDR3 contains 14 residues. CDR1 is MNHEY and CDR2 is SMNVEV in the germline V gene (reference sequence).

As for this clone: Other DNA sequences of this sample code for an identical CDR3. The chain carries TRBV5-1 and TRBJ2-1, with 8 bases lining up with TRBD2. V lost 5 bases and J lost 2; bases outside the gene matches: 6. Germline-derived CDR1 and CDR2 are SGHRS and YFSETQ. The CDR3 runs 15 residues. The CDR3 DNA reads TGCGCCAGCAGTGCTACTAGCGGCCCCTACAATGAGCAGTTCTTC. This encodes CASSATSGPYNEQFF. Full variable domain (outside the CDR3, taken from reference TRBV5-1 and TRBJ2-1): KAGVTQTPRYLIKTRGQQVTLSCSPISGHRSVSWYQQTPGQGLQFLFEYFSETQRNKGNFPGRFSGRQFSNSRSEMNVSTLELGDSALYLCASSATSGPYNEQFFGPGTRLTVL.

The rearrangement links TRBV7-6 to TRBJ2-7; D unresolved. Looked up from germline, CDR1 is SGHVS and CDR2 is FNYEAQ. Between the trimmed V and J ends, which lost 0 bases and 6 bases, there was a span of 9 bases. The CDR3 runs to 13 residues. This chain's CDR3 is CASSLALSSEQYF. CDR3 nucleotide sequence: TGTGCCAGCAGCTTAGCGCTTAGCTCCGAGCAGTACTTC.

The chain combines TRBV6-4 with TRBJ2-3; TRBD1 might be the D (5 bases). The CDR3 consists of 14 residues. Germline-derived CDR1 and CDR2 are MRHNA and SNTAGT. Trimming pared 0 bases from V and 5 bases from J, leaving 9 bases between. In DNA form, the CDR3 reads TGTGCCAGCAGTGACTCCAGGGCCGGAGATACGCAGTATTTT. Protein: CASSDSRAGDTQYF.

This rearrangement joins TRBV6-1 to TRBJ2-5; 9 positions match TRBD1. Germline V CDR1 and CDR2: MNHNS, SASEGT. V was clipped by 8 bases and J by 4 bases; unmatched bases: 5. The CDR3 loop spans 13 amino acids. CDR3 region: CASGGGQGETQYF. The CDR3 bases are TGTGCCAGCGGGGGGGGACAGGGAGAGACCCAGTACTTC.

This chain joins TRBV5-1 and TRBJ2-7, with D possibly TRBD2 on 6 matching bases. The CDR3 runs 14 residues. V was clipped by 5 bases and J by 5 bases, with 17 bases between them. Germline CDR1 reads SGHRS; CDR2 reads YFSETQ. The DNA for the CDR3 is TGCGCCAGCAGTTCGGGACTGGGCTCAGACGAGCAGTACTTC. Residues: CASSSGLGSDEQYF.

The chain combines TRBV5-1 with TRBJ2-5; 7 bases line up with TRBD2. V shed 4 bases, J shed 6 bases, and the junction held 18 bases outside the gene matches. CDR1 and CDR2 from the germline V gene are SGHRS and YFSETQ. The CDR3 runs to 17 residues. The CDR3 is CASSQAVGLGRMQTQYF. The DNA of the CDR3 is TGCGCCAGCAGCCAGGCGGTCGGACTAGGAAGGATGCAGACCCAGTACTTC.

The gene calls are TRBV7-8 and TRBJ1-2; possibly TRBD1 for D (5 bases). The CDR3 consists of 11 residues. Germline CDR1 SGHVS, CDR2 FQNEAQ. Trimming removed 7 bases at V and 8 bases at J, with 11 bases between. The CDR3 DNA reads as TGTGCCAGCAAGACAGCGGGGGGCTACACCTTC. It codes for CASKTAGGYTF.

V gene TRBV7-8 combines with J gene TRBJ2-5; no definite D call. Judging by the DNA end, TRBJ2-7 fits better; the J call may be wrong. In germline, CDR1 is SGHVS, CDR2 FQNEAQ. The length of the CDR3 is 13 residues. The CDR3 coding sequence is TGTGCCAGCAGCTTGGGCTTACTTAACGAGCAGTACTTC. Its protein product is CASSLGLLNEQYF.

V and J are TRBV23-1 and TRBJ1-5; D is unclear. TRBV23-1 is an ORF, with its function uncertain. V was clipped by 0 bases and J by 7 bases, with 13 bases between them. The CDR3 covers 15 residues. In DNA form, the CDR3 reads TGCGCCAGCAGTCAATCCGGGTCGCCTTCCCAGCCCCAGCATTTT. Amino acid sequence: CASSQSGSPSQPQHF.